This T cell receptor beta chain was found in a study of control samples from healthy donors and cancer patients. This table comes from immunoSEQ multiplex PCR, and its TCRdb copy is limited to in-frame clones, with some not included. Found here are almost 85,000 clones, 65% to 90% of them singletons; the top ten hold under 14%. This clone was seen a handful of times. The sample carries other DNA sequences with the same CDR3. Germline V gives CDR1 MGHRA, CDR2 YSYEKL. This CDR3 has 18 residues. Trimming took 1 base from V and 5 from J; bases not matched to a gene: 7. This sequence originates from a man aged 55 to 70 with head and neck cancer. V is TRBV4-1 and J is TRBJ2-2, with 13 bases identical to TRBD2. The specimen was PBMCs. The CDR3 nucleotides are TGCGCCAGCAGCCAAGGTGGACTAGCGGGAGTGGGGACCGGGGAGCTGTTTTTT. It is translated as CASSQGGLAGVGTGELFF.